The 9 T cell receptor beta chains reported below all come from one sample, sequenced in a study of cytomegalovirus exposure and HLA in healthy donors. The PCR used 60 Vbeta and 13 Jbeta primers. TCRdb's copy holds only in-frame clones and misses some; the assay was immunoSEQ multiplex PCR. This table has approximately 100,000 clones, more than 60% appearing once. The specimen sequenced was PBMCs. These receptors originate from a man aged 45 to 65 in good health and CMV-seronegative.

V gene TRBV5-4 combines with J gene TRBJ2-2; the match to TRBD1 covers 8 bases. Germline assignment: CDR1 SGHNT and CDR2 YYREEE (reference sequence). Trimming at V came to 4 bases and at J to 6 bases, leaving 5 bases not matched to a gene. The CDR3 runs to 14 residues. The CDR3 spells CASSRTGGSGELFF. In DNA, the CDR3 is TGTGCCAGCAGCAGAACAGGGGGTTCCGGGGAGCTGTTTTTT.

The CDR3 reads CASSRTSGPYNEQFF. CDR3 nucleotide sequence: TGTGCCAGCAGCCGTACTAGCGGCCCCTACAATGAGCAGTTCTTC. V is TRBV7-9 and J is TRBJ2-1; 8 bases line up with TRBD2. The CDR3 sequence is 15 residues long. The germline V gene encodes CDR1 SEHNR and CDR2 FQNEAQ (reference sequence). J was trimmed by 2 bases and V by 5 bases; bases with no gene match: 5.

This clone occurred a few times. The chain carries TRBV2 and TRBJ1-6; D gene uncertain. The V end was cut by 3 bases, the J end by 4 bases, with 10 bases between. The CDR3 has 15 amino acids. Germline V gene data show CDR1 as SNHLY and CDR2 as FYNNEI. Written as DNA, the CDR3 is TGTGCCAGCAGTGAGTTAGTTTATTATAATTCACCCCTCCACTTT. Amino acids: CASSELVYYNSPLHF.

This clone was picked up a small number of times. The rearrangement joins TRBV4-1 to TRBJ2-7; D might be TRBD2 (6 bases). The CDR3 totals 15 residues. Trimming shortened V by 5 bases and J by 2 bases, and 16 bases separated the two germline ends. The germline V gene has CDR1 MGHRA and CDR2 YSYEKL. The CDR3 coding sequence is TGCGCCAGCAGCGCTGGGGGTAGCGGAGCCTACGAGCAGTACTTC. It encodes CASSAGGSGAYEQYF.

This chain connects TRBV19 to TRBJ1-2, with a tentative D call TRBD1 (6 bases). With 3 bases removed from V and 4 bases from J, the gap between germline ends came to 15 bases. The CDR3 contains 15 residues. The V gene's germline CDR1 is LNHDA and CDR2 SQIVND (reference sequence). The CDR3 loop is CASSILGGILYGYTF. The CDR3 DNA sequence: TGTGCCAGTAGTATTTTAGGGGGTATCCTCTATGGCTACACCTTC.

By frequency in the sample, this clone is medium-sized. The sample has other DNA sequences that encode this CDR3 too. V and J are TRBV6-5 and TRBJ1-2; 11 positions agree with TRBD1. This CDR3 contains 16 residues. The V and J ends lost 0 bases and 4 bases, in that order; junction bases with no gene match: 4. Germline CDR1 and CDR2: MNHEY and SVGAGI. The DNA of the CDR3 is TGTGCCAGCAGTTACTCTCGGACAGGGGGCGGCTATGGCTACACCTTC. It codes for CASSYSRTGGGYGYTF.

The J gene is TRBJ2-7, the V gene TRBV19; TRBD1 matches at 9 bases. V gave up 4 bases and J gave up 2 bases; unmatched junction bases: 3. Looked up from germline, CDR1 is LNHDA and CDR2 is SQIVND (reference sequence). The CDR3 sequence is 14 residues long. The CDR3 is CASSTGQGPYEQYF. The CDR3 region has the DNA TGTGCCAGTAGTACCGGACAGGGGCCCTACGAGCAGTACTTC.

This clone showed up just once. The rearrangement links TRBV7-2 to TRBJ2-7, with 8 bases aligning to TRBD2. The J segment lost 5 bases and the V segment lost 2 bases, leaving 8 bases of the junction unmatched. CDR3 length: 15 residues. Germline-derived CDR1 and CDR2 are SGHTA and FQGNSA. DNA for the CDR3: TGTGCCAGCAGCTTACGTCGGACTAGCAGGAACGAGCAGTACTTC. Translated: CASSLRRTSRNEQYF.

This clone was seen a handful of times. V gene TRBV7-2 combines with J gene TRBJ2-4, with D hard to call. Trimming pared 5 bases from V and 0 bases from J, leaving 8 bases between. The CDR3 contains 14 residues. In germline, CDR1 is SGHTA, CDR2 FQGNSA. The CDR3 loop reads CASSLQLAKNIQYF. Written as DNA, the CDR3 is TGTGCCAGCAGCCTACAGCTAGCCAAAAACATTCAGTACTTC.